These T cell receptor beta chains were read from a single sample in a study of blood T cell repertoires in COVID-19. The method was immunoSEQ multiplex PCR; TCRdb's version includes in-frame clones alone and lacks a portion of them. The repertoire consists of about 350,000 clones, with more than 70% occurring once and the leading ten covering 3% to 4%. The sample was peripheral blood. The receptors here all came from a woman in her sixties with COVID-19, enrolled during active disease. Both conserved end residues are part of each CDR3. Each record gives: J gene, clone size, V gene, D gene, CDR3 DNA, CDR3 protein. The D gene is left open where the match is weak. Some rows mark clone size as missing; the rest say once, few, many or name a class of expanded clone.

j_gene: TRBJ1-5
abundance: NA
v_gene: TRBV4-2
d_gene: NA
CDR3nt: TGTGCCAGCAGCCAAGGACTCAGTCAGCCCCAGCATTTT
CDR3aa: CASSQGLSQPQHF

j_gene: TRBJ1-5
abundance: NA
v_gene: TRBV19
d_gene: NA
CDR3nt: TGTGCCAGTAGTGACAGACAGAACAATCAGCCCCAGCATTTT
CDR3aa: CASSDRQNNQPQHF

j_gene: TRBJ2-1
abundance: NA
v_gene: TRBV11-1
d_gene: TRBD1
CDR3nt: TGTGCCAGCAGCCTCGGACAGGGAAATTACAATGAGCAGTTCTTC
CDR3aa: CASSLGQGNYNEQFF

j_gene: TRBJ1-2
abundance: once
v_gene: TRBV2
d_gene: NA
CDR3nt: TGTGCCAGCAGTGAGATATTAAGGGGAAGGTATGGCTACACCTTC
CDR3aa: CASSEILRGRYGYTF

j_gene: TRBJ2-3
abundance: NA
v_gene: TRBV5-1
d_gene: NA
CDR3nt: TGCGCCAGCAACGGCGGGGGCGCAACAGATACGCAGTATTTT
CDR3aa: CASNGGGATDTQYF

j_gene: TRBJ1-2
abundance: NA
v_gene: TRBV7-9
d_gene: TRBD1
CDR3nt: TGTGCCAGCAGCACCCGACAGGGGGCCTATGGCTACACCTTC
CDR3aa: CASSTRQGAYGYTF

j_gene: TRBJ1-2
abundance: few
v_gene: TRBV2
d_gene: TRBD1
CDR3nt: TGTGCCAGCAGGGGACAGGGATGGGATGGCTACACCTTC
CDR3aa: CASRGQGWDGYTF

j_gene: TRBJ2-7
abundance: NA
v_gene: TRBV5-5
d_gene: NA
CDR3nt: TGTGCCAGCAGCTTCGACACCTACGAGCAGTACTTC
CDR3aa: CASSFDTYEQYF

j_gene: TRBJ1-2
abundance: NA
v_gene: TRBV6-4
d_gene: TRBD1
CDR3nt: TGTGCCAGCAGCGCCGGGACAGGGGGCGCGGGTGGCTACACCTTC
CDR3aa: CASSAGTGGAGGYTF

j_gene: TRBJ2-1
abundance: NA
v_gene: TRBV10-3
d_gene: NA
CDR3nt: TGTGCCATCAGTGAGTCGCCAGGAGAGCAGTTCTTC
CDR3aa: CAISESPGEQFF

j_gene: TRBJ1-1
abundance: NA
v_gene: TRBV5-1
d_gene: NA
CDR3nt: TGCGCCAGCAGCTCCGAGATGAACACTGAAGCTTTCTTT
CDR3aa: CASSSEMNTEAFF

j_gene: TRBJ1-6
abundance: NA
v_gene: TRBV5-1
d_gene: NA
CDR3nt: TGCGCCAGCAGCGAACAGGGTAATTCACCCCTCCACTTT
CDR3aa: CASSEQGNSPLHF

j_gene: TRBJ1-5
abundance: NA
v_gene: TRBV5-6
d_gene: NA
CDR3nt: TGTGCCAGCAGCTTCATACAGGAGAATAGCAATCAGCCCCAGCATTTT
CDR3aa: CASSFIQENSNQPQHF

j_gene: TRBJ1-1
abundance: NA
v_gene: TRBV7-9
d_gene: TRBD1
CDR3nt: TGTGCCAGCAGCGTCCGACAGGGGAACACTGAAGCTTTCTTT
CDR3aa: CASSVRQGNTEAFF

j_gene: TRBJ2-1
abundance: NA
v_gene: TRBV30
d_gene: TRBD1
CDR3nt: TGTGCCTGGAGTCCCCCCTACGGGGACAGGGTCCACAATGAGCAGTTCTTC
CDR3aa: CAWSPPYGDRVHNEQFF

j_gene: TRBJ1-1
abundance: once
v_gene: TRBV4-1
d_gene: NA
CDR3nt: TGCGCCAGCAGCCTCCCGGGAGTAAAGGAAGCTTTCTTT
CDR3aa: CASSLPGVKEAFF

j_gene: TRBJ1-5
abundance: NA
v_gene: TRBV6-5
d_gene: TRBD1
CDR3nt: TGTGCCAGCAGCCCCCAGGGGGAGGCGCCCCAGCATTTT
CDR3aa: CASSPQGEAPQHF

j_gene: TRBJ1-2
abundance: NA
v_gene: TRBV7-3
d_gene: NA
CDR3nt: TGTGCCAGCAGCGCTATAGCGTGGCGCCAGGGGTCCCCCACTAACTATGGCTACACCTTC
CDR3aa: CASSAIAWRQGSPTNYGYTF

j_gene: TRBJ1-3
abundance: NA
v_gene: TRBV19
d_gene: NA
CDR3nt: TGTGCCAGTACTCACTCCGACAGGTCCTCTGGAAACACCATATATTTT
CDR3aa: CASTHSDRSSGNTIYF

j_gene: TRBJ1-3
abundance: NA
v_gene: TRBV19
d_gene: NA
CDR3nt: TGTGCCAGTAGTATAGGTCCGGGATCTGGAAACACCATATATTTT
CDR3aa: CASSIGPGSGNTIYF

j_gene: TRBJ1-1
abundance: NA
v_gene: TRBV4-1
d_gene: NA
CDR3nt: TGCGCCAGCAGCCGGGGGGGTATGACTTACACTGAAGCTTTCTTT
CDR3aa: CASSRGGMTYTEAFF

j_gene: TRBJ1-2
abundance: NA
v_gene: TRBV6-5
d_gene: NA
CDR3nt: TGTGCCAGCAGTAGGGACTTCTCCTATGGCTACACCTTC
CDR3aa: CASSRDFSYGYTF

j_gene: TRBJ2-3
abundance: NA
v_gene: TRBV4-2
d_gene: TRBD2
CDR3nt: TGTGCCAGCAGCCAAGTTAGCGGGGGGGATTCTAGCACAGATACGCAGTATTTT
CDR3aa: CASSQVSGGDSSTDTQYF

j_gene: TRBJ1-2
abundance: NA
v_gene: TRBV2
d_gene: NA
CDR3nt: TGTGCAGTTCAAGGCGGGCTTGGCCCTGACTATGGCTACACCTTC
CDR3aa: CAVQGGLGPDYGYTF

j_gene: TRBJ2-5
abundance: NA
v_gene: TRBV3-1/TRBV3-2
d_gene: TRBD1
CDR3nt: TGTGCCAGCAGACGACAGGGGAAGTACCAAGAGACCCAGTACTTC
CDR3aa: CASRRQGKYQETQYF

j_gene: TRBJ1-1
abundance: NA
v_gene: TRBV30
d_gene: NA
CDR3nt: TGTGCCTGGAGTGTATCTAAGAACACTGAAGCTTTCTTT
CDR3aa: CAWSVSKNTEAFF

j_gene: TRBJ1-2
abundance: NA
v_gene: TRBV18
d_gene: NA
CDR3nt: TGTGCCAGCTCAACGACAGCAGGGGTTGAGGGCTACACCTTC
CDR3aa: CASSTTAGVEGYTF

j_gene: TRBJ2-7
abundance: NA
v_gene: TRBV4-1
d_gene: TRBD2
CDR3nt: TGCGCCAGCAGCCAAGCTTTGCGGGGGGGTCAATGGGAGCAGTACTTC
CDR3aa: CASSQALRGGQWEQYF

j_gene: TRBJ2-3
abundance: NA
v_gene: TRBV2
d_gene: TRBD1
CDR3nt: TGTGCCAGCAGCCGGGACAGAAGCACAGATACGCAGTATTTT
CDR3aa: CASSRDRSTDTQYF

j_gene: TRBJ1-4
abundance: NA
v_gene: TRBV7-2
d_gene: NA
CDR3nt: TGTGCCAGCAGCCTGGGCCTGGGTCCCCGGGGGGAAAAACTGTTTTTT
CDR3aa: CASSLGLGPRGEKLFF

j_gene: TRBJ2-6
abundance: NA
v_gene: TRBV12-5
d_gene: NA
CDR3nt: TGTGCTAGTGGTCCGGACATCCCCGTCCTGACTTTC
CDR3aa: CASGPDIPVLTF

j_gene: TRBJ1-1
abundance: NA
v_gene: TRBV11-3
d_gene: NA
CDR3nt: TGTGCCAGCAGCTTAGATCGGACAGCTAAAGCTTTCTTT
CDR3aa: CASSLDRTAKAFF

j_gene: TRBJ1-3
abundance: NA
v_gene: TRBV30
d_gene: NA
CDR3nt: TGTGCCTGGACGAGATTCGCTGGAAACACCATATATTTT
CDR3aa: CAWTRFAGNTIYF

j_gene: TRBJ1-6
abundance: NA
v_gene: TRBV19
d_gene: NA
CDR3nt: TGTGCCAGTAGTGCTTTGGGGGCCGCCCTCCACTTT
CDR3aa: CASSALGAALHF

j_gene: TRBJ1-6
abundance: NA
v_gene: TRBV19
d_gene: TRBD1
CDR3nt: TGTGCCAGTAGTATCCGTATCGGGACAGGAGTACCACCCCTCCACTTT
CDR3aa: CASSIRIGTGVPPLHF

j_gene: TRBJ1-6
abundance: NA
v_gene: TRBV12-3/TRBV12-4
d_gene: NA
CDR3nt: TGTGCCAGCAGGGTCAGGGGCAATTCACCCCTCCACTTT
CDR3aa: CASRVRGNSPLHF

j_gene: TRBJ1-1
abundance: once
v_gene: TRBV10-1
d_gene: NA
CDR3nt: TGCGCCAGGCCAAGGGGGGGGGATGGGCAAGGAGCTTTCTTT
CDR3aa: CARPRGGDGQGAFF

j_gene: TRBJ1-3
abundance: NA
v_gene: TRBV4-1
d_gene: NA
CDR3nt: TGCGCCAGCAGCCAAGGAAGGGGCTCTGGAAACACCATATATTTT
CDR3aa: CASSQGRGSGNTIYF